The 24 T cell receptor beta chains reported below all come from one sample, sequenced in a study of metastatic and nonmetastatic thyroid tumors. TCRdb reprocessed the PCR reads using MiXCR. The table includes about 26,000 clones, roughly 24% detected once. Every patient underwent thyroid surgery untreated. The sequenced material came from blood. These receptors were taken from a female donor with papillary thyroid cancer or a benign thyroid nodule (not recorded which). Some clones in this sample may be carry-over from other donors' samples.

A word on this clone: One junction end disagrees with the germline gene, perhaps due to a read error. The chain couples TRBV4-1 to TRBJ2-3, with D unresolved. The CDR3 consists of 15 residues. Germline V gives CDR1 MGHRA, CDR2 YSYEKL. CDR3 sequence: CASIQGRARTDTQYF. The CDR3 nucleotides are TGCGCCAGCATCCAAGGTCGCGCACGCACAGATACGCAGTATTTT.

This clone was seen ten or more times. This rearrangement joins TRBV7-3 to TRBJ1-1; D is ambiguous. Germline V gives CDR1 SGHTA, CDR2 FQGTGA. CDR3 length: 13 amino acids. Trimming shortened V by 2 bases and J by 1 base, and 5 bases separated the two germline ends. CDR3 nucleotide sequence: TGTGCCAGCAGCTTACAATCGAACACTGAAGCTTTCTTT. Translating gives CASSLQSNTEAFF.

In regard to this clone: A read error may account for a junction end that differs from germline. The chain couples TRBV30 to TRBJ1-5; the D gene is possibly TRBD1 (6 bases). The germline V gene encodes CDR1 GTSNPN and CDR2 SVGIG (reference sequence). This CDR3 has 13 amino acids. The CDR3 DNA sequence: TGCGCCTGGGCCCACAGGGACAATCAGCCCCAGCATTTT. This encodes CAWAHRDNQPQHF.

This clone occurred a few times. The chain recombines TRBV19 with TRBJ2-2; 9 bases are a match to TRBD1. J lost 7 bases, V lost 8 bases, and 8 bases had no gene match. The length of the CDR3 is 14 residues. Germline V gene sequence: CDR1 LNHDA, CDR2 SQIVND (reference sequence). The CDR3 sequence is CASGGTGFNGELFF. The CDR3 nucleotides read TGTGCCAGTGGCGGGACAGGGTTTAACGGGGAGCTGTTTTTT.

This clone was found a few times. Being one base from a much bigger clone, this may be a read error. Within the sample, other DNA sequences also encode this same CDR3. This rearrangement joins TRBV7-2 to TRBJ1-3, with unresolved D. The CDR3 has 12 residues. V lost 4 bases and J lost 16, with 17 bases in between. CDR1 is SGHTA, CDR2 FQGNSA, per germline. CDR3 nucleotides: TGTGCCAGCAGCTCTACCCCTACCTTGGAGTATTTT. It encodes CASSSTPTLEYF. Supplemented by reference TRBV7-2 and TRBJ1-3, the full variable domain reads GAGVSQSPSNKVTEKGKDVELRCDPISGHTALYWYRQSLGQGLEFLIYFQGNSAPDKSGLPSDRFSAERTGGSVSTLTIQRTQQEDSAVYLCASSSTPTLEYFGEGSWLTVV.

Sample share makes this clone medium-sized. The chain has TRBV5-1 and TRBJ1-1, with D hard to call. Between the trimmed V and J ends, which lost 0 bases and 1 base, there was a span of 7 bases. The germline V gene has CDR1 SGHRS and CDR2 YFSETQ. This CDR3 comprises 14 residues. This CDR3 is CASSLVVRNTEAFF. CDR3 nucleotides: TGCGCCAGCAGCTTGGTCGTAAGGAACACTGAAGCTTTCTTT.

The chain links TRBV11-2 to TRBJ2-1; a possible D gene is TRBD1 (6 bases). Germline CDR1 and CDR2: SGHAT and FQNNGV. The CDR3 has 15 residues. Trimming removed 7 bases from V and 0 bases from J, with 13 bases in between. The CDR3 protein is CASIKGGSSYNEQFF. For the CDR3, the DNA is TGTGCCAGCATCAAAGGGGGTAGCTCCTACAATGAGCAGTTCTTC.

This clone occurred once. One end of the junction is discordant with germline, which a read error may explain. The chain recombines TRBV7-3 with TRBJ2-6; tentatively, D is TRBD1 or TRBD2 (5 bases each). Germline CDR1 and CDR2: SGHTA and FQGTGA. The CDR3 contains 15 residues. The CDR3 sequence: CGSSGSISGANVMTF. In DNA, the CDR3 is TGTGGCTCGTCGGGGTCTATATCTGGGGCCAACGTCATGACTTTC.

V gene TRBV19 combines with J gene TRBJ2-6; D possibly corresponds to TRBD1 (5 bases). Germline V gene sequence: CDR1 LNHDA, CDR2 SQIVND (reference sequence). The CDR3 extends over 15 amino acids. The V end was cut by 6 bases, the J end by 2 bases, with 11 bases between. CDR3 nucleotide sequence: TGTGCCAGTAGCTTACAGGCAGCTGGGGCCAACGTCCTGACTTTC. Protein sequence: CASSLQAAGANVLTF. Based on the CDR3 plus reference TRBV19 and TRBJ2-6, the full variable domain is DGGITQSPKYLFRKEGQNVTLSCEQNLNHDAMYWYRQDPGQGLRLIYYSQIVNDFQKGDIAEGYSVSREKKESFPLTVTSAQKNPTAFYLCASSLQAAGANVLTFGAGSRLTVL.

With respect to this clone: A junction end diverges from the germline sequence, so it may reflect a read error. The CDR3 loop reads CSSSNPPISGMTDTQYF. The CDR3 DNA is TGTTCCAGCAGCAACCCGCCGATTAGCGGGATGACAGATACGCAGTATTTT. The J gene is TRBJ2-3, the V gene TRBV9, with TRBD2 identical over 8 bases. The CDR3 consists of 17 residues. The germline V gene encodes CDR1 SGDLS and CDR2 YYNGEE.

There are many counts of this clone. The junction and the germline gene differ at one end; a read error may be behind it. Other DNA variants within this sample encode the same CDR3. The rearrangement links TRBV18 to TRBJ1-4, with 9 bases that match TRBD1. CDR3 length: 14 amino acids. In germline, CDR1 is KGHSH, CDR2 LQKENI. CDR3 DNA sequence: TGTGCCAGCTCACAGGGACAGGGCAGTGAAAAACTGTTCTTT. This encodes CASSQGQGSEKLFF.

This clone was picked up many times. This chain links TRBV6-1 with TRBJ1-1; TRBD1 is a possible D gene (6 bases). V lost 7 bases, J lost 5 bases, and 14 bases lay in between. The CDR3 sequence is 13 residues long. The germline gives CDR1 MNHNS, CDR2 SASEGT. In DNA form, the CDR3 reads TGTGCCAGCAAGCTGGAAGGGGGTACTGAAGCTTTCTTT. This encodes CASKLEGGTEAFF.

This clone was observed many times. CDR3 in amino acids: CASSPGGALSYTF. DNA of the CDR3: TGTGCCAGCAGCCCCGGAGGGGCCCTGAGCTACACCTTC. This chain joins TRBV9 and TRBJ1-2; the D gene is possibly TRBD1 (5 bases). The CDR3 runs 13 residues. With 4 bases removed from V and 9 bases from J, the gap between germline ends came to 16 bases. Germline CDR1 reads SGDLS; CDR2 reads YYNGEE.

This clone was seen more than once but under ten times. This chain uses TRBV4-3 with TRBJ2-5; D ambiguous. Germline lookup yields CDR1 LGHNA and CDR2 YSLEER. The CDR3 is 14 residues long. V was trimmed by 0 bases and J by 5 bases, leaving 10 bases between them. CDR3 DNA sequence: TGCGCCAGCAGCCAAGATCGACATGGGGAGACCCAGTACTTC. Translating gives CASSQDRHGETQYF.

As regards this clone: A junction boundary mismatches the germline segment, possibly from a read error. The chain recombines TRBV28 with TRBJ2-2; no firm D call. The CDR3 contains 14 residues. The germline gives CDR1 MDHEN, CDR2 SYDVKM. CDR3 protein: CASSFPGWTGELFF. The DNA for the CDR3 is TGTGCCAGCAGTTTCCCTGGGTGGACCGGTGAGCTGTTTTTT.

This clone was seen more than once but under ten times. The rearrangement joins TRBV12-3 or TRBV12-4 to TRBJ2-7, with 9 nucleotides matching TRBD2. The V segment lost 2 bases and the J segment 0 bases; nucleotides outside the gene matches: 2. CDR3 length: 15 residues. DNA for the CDR3: TGTGCCAGCAGTTTACTAGCGGGAAACTCCTACGAGCAGTACTTC. Amino acid sequence: CASSLLAGNSYEQYF.

In this sample, this clone turned up many times. At one boundary the junction diverges from the germline segment, which might be a read error. The chain joins TRBV7-7 to TRBJ2-5; D is ambiguous. The length of the CDR3 is 13 residues. Germline V gene lookup returns CDR1 SSHAT and CDR2 FNYEAQ (reference sequence). This CDR3 reads CASSSLELETQYF. CDR3 sequence (DNA): TGTGCTAGCAGCTCCCTAGAATTGGAGACCCAGTACTTC.

This clone occurred many times. This chain links TRBV11-2 with TRBJ2-2, with TRBD1 identical over 7 bases. The V and J ends lost 4 bases and 2 bases, in that order; junction bases with no gene match: 7. CDR1 SGHAT and CDR2 FQNNGV come from the germline V gene. The CDR3 sequence is 16 residues long. The CDR3 region has the DNA TGTGCCAGCAGCTCCCAGACAGGGTCCAACACCGGGGAGCTGTTTTTT. Translating it yields CASSSQTGSNTGELFF.

The chain combines TRBV20-1 with TRBJ1-5; 9 bases align to TRBD1. Trimming removed 7 bases from V and 4 bases from J; junction bases left unmatched: 5. CDR1 and CDR2 (germline): DFQATT, SNEGSKA (reference sequence). This CDR3 contains 13 residues. Written as DNA, the CDR3 is TGCAGTGTGATAGGACAGGGGAATCAGCCCCAGCATTTT. Encoded protein: CSVIGQGNQPQHF.

The chain recombines TRBV7-2 with TRBJ1-2; no firm D call. Germline assignment: CDR1 SGHTA and CDR2 FQGNSA. Trimming took 4 bases from V and 2 from J, leaving 14 bases between them. This CDR3 region has 15 residues. The CDR3 DNA is TGTGCCAGCAGCTCTACGGGCGGGTTAAACTATGGCTACACCTTC. Protein sequence: CASSSTGGLNYGYTF.

This chain links TRBV6-1 with TRBJ1-5; D is unresolved. This CDR3 is built from 15 residues. The germline CDR1 and CDR2 sequences are MNHNS and SASEGT. Trimming took 1 base from V and 11 from J, leaving 18 bases between them. The chain's CDR3 is CASSEEVVLGWAQHF. CDR3 coding DNA: TGTGCCAGCAGTGAAGAGGTGGTCTTGGGTTGGGCCCAGCATTTT.

This clone was observed at least ten times. The chain employs TRBV3-2 and TRBJ1-2; the table's TRBD1 call for D was not verified on the DNA. TRBV3-2 is a listed pseudogene. There are 18 residues in the CDR3. The DNA of the CDR3 is TGTGCCAGCAGCCAATGTTTTTCGGTACAGGGTCCATGCTATGGCTACACCTTC. Protein: CASSQCFSVQGPCYGYTF.

The sample holds many counts of this clone. The rearrangement links TRBV5-6 to TRBJ2-2; TRBD2 aligns across 7 bases. The CDR3 is 17 amino acids. From germline, CDR1 is SGHDT and CDR2 YYEEEE. With V trimmed by 3 bases and J by 0 bases, 8 bases remained unmatched. The CDR3 sequence is CASSSYLADANTGELFF. CDR3 nucleotide sequence: TGTGCCAGCAGCTCGTACCTAGCGGACGCGAACACCGGGGAGCTGTTTTTT.

A remark on this clone: A read error may produce the germline difference seen at one junction end. The rearrangement joins TRBV3-1 to TRBJ1-4; TRBD1 might be the D (5 bases). Germline V lookup: CDR1 LGHDT, CDR2 YNNKEL (reference sequence). The CDR3 has 13 residues. The CDR3 bases are TGTGCCAGCGAGGAAAGGGGTAATGAAGAACTGTTTTTT. It translates to CASEERGNEELFF.